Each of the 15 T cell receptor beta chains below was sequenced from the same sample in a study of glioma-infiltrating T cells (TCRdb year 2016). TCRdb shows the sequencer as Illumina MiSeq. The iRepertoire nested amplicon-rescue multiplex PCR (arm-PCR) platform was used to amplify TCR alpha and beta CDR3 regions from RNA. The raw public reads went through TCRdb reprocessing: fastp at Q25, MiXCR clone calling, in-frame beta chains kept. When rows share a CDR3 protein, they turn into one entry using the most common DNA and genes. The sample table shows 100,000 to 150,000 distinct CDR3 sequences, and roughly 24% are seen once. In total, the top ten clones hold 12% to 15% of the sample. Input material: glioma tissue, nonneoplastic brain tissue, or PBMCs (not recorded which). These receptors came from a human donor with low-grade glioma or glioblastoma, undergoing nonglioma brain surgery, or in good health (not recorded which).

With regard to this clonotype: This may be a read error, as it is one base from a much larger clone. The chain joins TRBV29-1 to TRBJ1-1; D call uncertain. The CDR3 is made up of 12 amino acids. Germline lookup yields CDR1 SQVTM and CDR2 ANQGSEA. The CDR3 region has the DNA TGCAACGTTGAAACCCCCAACACTGAAGCTTTCTTT. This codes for CNVETPNTEAFF.

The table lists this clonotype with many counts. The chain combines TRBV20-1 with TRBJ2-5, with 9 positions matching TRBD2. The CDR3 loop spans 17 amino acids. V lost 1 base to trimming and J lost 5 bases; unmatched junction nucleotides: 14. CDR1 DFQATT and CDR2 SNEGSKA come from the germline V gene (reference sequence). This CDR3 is CSARGIAGDLLVETQYF. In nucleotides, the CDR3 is TGCAGTGCTAGAGGCATAGCGGGAGACTTGTTGGTGGAGACCCAGTACTTC.

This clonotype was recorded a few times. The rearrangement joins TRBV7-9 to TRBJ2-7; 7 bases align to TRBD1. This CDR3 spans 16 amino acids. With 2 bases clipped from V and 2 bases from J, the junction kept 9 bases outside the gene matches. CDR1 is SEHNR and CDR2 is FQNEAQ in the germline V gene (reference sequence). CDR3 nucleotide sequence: TGTGCCAGCAGCTTATCGACAGGGATGGGACCCTACGAGCAGTACTTC. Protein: CASSLSTGMGPYEQYF.

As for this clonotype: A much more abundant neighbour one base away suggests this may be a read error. CDR3 sequence: CSVEDRVFYEQYF. CDR3 sequence (DNA): TGCAGCGTGGAGGACAGGGTATTCTACGAGCAGTACTTC. V is TRBV29-1 and J is TRBJ2-7; 8 nucleotides agree with TRBD1. Looked up from germline, CDR1 is SQVTM and CDR2 is ANQGSEA. Trimming took 6 bases from V and 3 from J; bases not matched to a gene: 7. CDR3 length: 13 residues.

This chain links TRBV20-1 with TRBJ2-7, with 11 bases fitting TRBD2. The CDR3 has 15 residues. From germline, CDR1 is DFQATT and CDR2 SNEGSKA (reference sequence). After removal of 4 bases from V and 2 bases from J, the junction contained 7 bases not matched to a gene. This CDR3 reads CSATGTSGRPYEQYF. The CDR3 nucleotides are TGCAGTGCTACGGGAACTAGCGGGAGACCCTACGAGCAGTACTTC.

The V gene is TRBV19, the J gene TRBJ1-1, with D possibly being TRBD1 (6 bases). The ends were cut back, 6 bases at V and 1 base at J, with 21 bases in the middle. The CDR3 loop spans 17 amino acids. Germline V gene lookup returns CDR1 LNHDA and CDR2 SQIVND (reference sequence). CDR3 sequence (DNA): TGTGCCAGTAGCCCCGGTGGGGGGGCGATCGGGAACACTGAAGCTTTCTTT. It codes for CASSPGGGAIGNTEAFF.

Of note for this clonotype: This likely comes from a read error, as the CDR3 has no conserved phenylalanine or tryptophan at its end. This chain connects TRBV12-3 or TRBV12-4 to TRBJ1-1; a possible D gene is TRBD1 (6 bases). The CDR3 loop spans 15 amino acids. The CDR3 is CAGSLDRAGVTEAFL. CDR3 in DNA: TGTGCCGGCAGTTTAGATCGCGCAGGGGTCACTGAAGCTTTCCTT.

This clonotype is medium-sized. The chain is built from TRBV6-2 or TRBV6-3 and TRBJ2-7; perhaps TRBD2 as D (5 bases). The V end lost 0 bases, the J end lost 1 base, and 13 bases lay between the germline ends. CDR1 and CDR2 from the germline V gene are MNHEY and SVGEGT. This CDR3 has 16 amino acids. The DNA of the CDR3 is TGTGCCAGCAGTTACTCGAGAAGACGGGGTTCCTACGAGCAGTACTTC. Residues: CASSYSRRRGSYEQYF.

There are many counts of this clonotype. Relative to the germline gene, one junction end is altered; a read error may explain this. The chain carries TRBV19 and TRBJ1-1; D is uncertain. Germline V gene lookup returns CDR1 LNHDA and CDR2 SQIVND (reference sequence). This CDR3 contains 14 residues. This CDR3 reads CASSNFHKNPEAFF. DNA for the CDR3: TGTGCCAGTAGTAACTTTCACAAGAACCCTGAAGCTTTCTTT.

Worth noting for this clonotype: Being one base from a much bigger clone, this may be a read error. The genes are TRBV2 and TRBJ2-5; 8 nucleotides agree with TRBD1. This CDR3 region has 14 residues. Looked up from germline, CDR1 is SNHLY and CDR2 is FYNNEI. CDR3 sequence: CASSETGVQESQYF. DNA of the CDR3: TGTGCCAGCAGTGAGACAGGGGTTCAAGAGTCCCAGTACTTC.

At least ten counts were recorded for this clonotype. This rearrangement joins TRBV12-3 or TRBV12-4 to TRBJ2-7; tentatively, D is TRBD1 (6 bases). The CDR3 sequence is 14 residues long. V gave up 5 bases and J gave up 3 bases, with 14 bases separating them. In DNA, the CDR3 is TGTGCCAGCAGTCTAGGGACATACCTCTACGAGCAGTACTTC. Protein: CASSLGTYLYEQYF.

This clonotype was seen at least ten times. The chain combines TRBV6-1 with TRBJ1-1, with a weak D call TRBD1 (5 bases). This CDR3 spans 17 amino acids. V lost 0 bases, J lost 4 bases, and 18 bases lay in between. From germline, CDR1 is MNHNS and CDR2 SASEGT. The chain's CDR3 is CASSEALLYAGRTEAFF. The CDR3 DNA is TGTGCCAGCAGTGAAGCGCTTCTGTACGCAGGGCGCACTGAAGCTTTCTTT.

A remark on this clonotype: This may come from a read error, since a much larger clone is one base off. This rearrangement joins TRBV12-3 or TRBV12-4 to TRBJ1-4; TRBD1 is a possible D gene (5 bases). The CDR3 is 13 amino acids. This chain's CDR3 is CASSTGFNGKLFF. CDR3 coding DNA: TGTGCCAGCAGTACAGGTTTTAATGGAAAACTGTTTTTT.

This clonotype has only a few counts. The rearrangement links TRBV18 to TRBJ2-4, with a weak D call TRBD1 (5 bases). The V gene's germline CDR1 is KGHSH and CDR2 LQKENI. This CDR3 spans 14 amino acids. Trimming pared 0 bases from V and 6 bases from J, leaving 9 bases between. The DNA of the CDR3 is TGTGCCAGCTCACCACCAATCCAGGGAAACATTCAGTACTTC. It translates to CASSPPIQGNIQYF.

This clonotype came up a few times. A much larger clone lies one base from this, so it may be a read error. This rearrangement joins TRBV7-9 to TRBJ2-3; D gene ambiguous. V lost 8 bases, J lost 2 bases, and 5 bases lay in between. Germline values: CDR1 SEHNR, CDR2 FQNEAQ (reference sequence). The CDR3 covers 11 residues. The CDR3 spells CASRPTDTQYF. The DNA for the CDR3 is TGTGCCAGCCGCCCCACAGATACGCAGTATTTT.